This T cell receptor (beta chain) is from a study of lymphopenia after photon versus proton radiotherapy. The data were produced by immunoSEQ multiplex PCR, yet TCRdb's version contains in-frame clones alone and is incomplete. The sample holds around 50,000 clones; roughly 84% are singletons and the top ten take approximately 2%. The CDR3 consists of 15 residues. With 3 bases removed from V and 2 bases from J, the gap between germline ends came to 13 bases. Germline CDR1 and CDR2: MNHEY and SVGAGI. The V gene is TRBV6-5, the J gene TRBJ1-2; D is perhaps TRBD1 (5 bases). Sample: peripheral blood, taken from a patient treated with proton-based radiotherapy. This receptor was identified in a man between 60 and 70 years old with pancreatic cancer. CDR3 residues: CASSYSGNKNYGYTF. The CDR3 DNA sequence: TGTGCCAGCAGTTATTCAGGGAACAAAAACTATGGCTACACCTTC.